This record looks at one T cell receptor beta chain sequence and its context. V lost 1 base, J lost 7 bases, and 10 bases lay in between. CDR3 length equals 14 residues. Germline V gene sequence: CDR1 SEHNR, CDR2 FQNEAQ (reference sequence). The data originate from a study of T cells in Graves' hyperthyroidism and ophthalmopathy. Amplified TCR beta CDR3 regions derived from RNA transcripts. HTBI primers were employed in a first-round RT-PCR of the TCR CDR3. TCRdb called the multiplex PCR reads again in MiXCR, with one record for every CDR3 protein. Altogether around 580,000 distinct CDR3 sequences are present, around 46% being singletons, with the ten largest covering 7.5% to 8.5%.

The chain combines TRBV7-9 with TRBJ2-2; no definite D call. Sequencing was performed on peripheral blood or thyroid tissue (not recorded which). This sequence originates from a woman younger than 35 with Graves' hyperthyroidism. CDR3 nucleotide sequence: TGTGCCAGCAGCTTAGGTGTTTTTGGCGGGGAGCTGTTTTTT. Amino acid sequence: CASSLGVFGGELFF.